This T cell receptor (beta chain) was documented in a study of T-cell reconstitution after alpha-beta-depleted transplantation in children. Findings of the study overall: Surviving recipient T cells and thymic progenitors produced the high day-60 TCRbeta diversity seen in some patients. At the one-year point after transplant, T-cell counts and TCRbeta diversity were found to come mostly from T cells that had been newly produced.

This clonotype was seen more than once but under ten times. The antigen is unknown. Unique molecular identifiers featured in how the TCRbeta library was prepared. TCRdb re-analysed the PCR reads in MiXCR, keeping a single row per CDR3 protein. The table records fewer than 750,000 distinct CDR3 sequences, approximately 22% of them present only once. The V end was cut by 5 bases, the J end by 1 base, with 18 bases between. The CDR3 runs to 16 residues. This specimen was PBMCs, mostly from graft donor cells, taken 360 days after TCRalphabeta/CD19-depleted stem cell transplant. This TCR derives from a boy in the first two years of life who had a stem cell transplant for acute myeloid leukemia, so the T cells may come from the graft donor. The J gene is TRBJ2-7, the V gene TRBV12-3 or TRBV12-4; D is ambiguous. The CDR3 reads CASSLQTSGPSYEQYF. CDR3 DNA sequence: TGTGCCAGCAGTCTCCAAACTTCCGGGCCTTCCTACGAGCAGTACTTC.